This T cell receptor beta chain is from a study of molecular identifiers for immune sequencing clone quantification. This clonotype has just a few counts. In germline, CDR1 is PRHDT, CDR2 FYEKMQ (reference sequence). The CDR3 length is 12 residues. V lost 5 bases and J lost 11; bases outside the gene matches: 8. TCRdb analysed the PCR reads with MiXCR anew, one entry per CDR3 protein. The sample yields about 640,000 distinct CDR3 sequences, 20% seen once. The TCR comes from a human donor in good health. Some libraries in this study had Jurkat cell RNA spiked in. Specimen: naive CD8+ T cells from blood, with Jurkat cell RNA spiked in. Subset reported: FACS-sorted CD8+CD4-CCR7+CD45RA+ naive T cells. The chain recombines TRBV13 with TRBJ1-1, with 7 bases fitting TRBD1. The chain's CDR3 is CASSIDRDQAFF. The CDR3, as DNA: TGTGCCAGCAGCATCGACAGGGATCAGGCTTTCTTT.